Sequencing of this T cell receptor beta chain was carried out in a study of T cells after yellow fever vaccination. This clonotype appeared many times. MiXCR was run by TCRdb on the 5' RACE reads, yielding one entry per CDR3 protein. This table has around 610,000 distinct CDR3 sequences, 13% appearing once. The sample here was PBMCs, taken on the day of the yellow fever booster vaccination. The source is a young man who received the YFV17D yellow fever vaccine.

The CDR3 bases are TGCGCCAGCCAGGGACAGGGCTGGATGGGGGCCAACGTCCTGACTTTC. Translating it yields CASQGQGWMGANVLTF. The chain carries TRBV23-1 and TRBJ2-6; 9 bases match TRBD1. TRBV23-1 is labeled an ORF, and its function is uncertain. The CDR3 is made up of 16 amino acids. J lost 4 bases, V lost 8 bases, and 9 bases had no gene match.